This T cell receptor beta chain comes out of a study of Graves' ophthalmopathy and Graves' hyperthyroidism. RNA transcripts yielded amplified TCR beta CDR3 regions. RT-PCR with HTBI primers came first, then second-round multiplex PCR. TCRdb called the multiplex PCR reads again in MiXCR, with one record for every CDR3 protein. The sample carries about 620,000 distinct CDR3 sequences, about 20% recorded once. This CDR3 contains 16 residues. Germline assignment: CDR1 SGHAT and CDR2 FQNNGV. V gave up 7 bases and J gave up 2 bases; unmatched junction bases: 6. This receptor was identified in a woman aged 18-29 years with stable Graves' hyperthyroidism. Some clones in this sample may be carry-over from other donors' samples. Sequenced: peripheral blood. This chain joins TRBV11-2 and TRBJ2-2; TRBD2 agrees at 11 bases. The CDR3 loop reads CASTVTSGSNTGELFF. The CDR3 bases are TGTGCCAGCACCGTAACTAGCGGGAGTAACACCGGGGAGCTGTTTTTT.